The entry below describes one TCR beta chain. What antigen it recognizes has not been identified. No base qualities exist here, and no much larger clone lies one base off it. This record belongs to a study of blood T cell repertoires in COVID-19 (dated by TCRdb to the early 2020s). Regarding the research as a whole: Samples covering the acute and convalescent phases of COVID-19 were provided by collaborators in the United States, Italy and Spain. Subjects who had been exposed to COVID-19, were actively infected with it, or had recovered from it provided the deeply sampled blood TCRbeta repertoires that made up the dataset. Nearly every sample came with metadata listing a de-identified subject ID, COVID-19 status, age in years and sex. The prospective study material was composed of cDNA or gDNA derived from T cells, B-cell-depleted T cells, or PBMCs. The samples were drawn from the first 160 participants of the ongoing ImmuneRACE study and from under 1,500 subjects provided by 6 global collaborators. Where available, HLA class I and class II types were taken from metadata supplied by the sample provider and were not determined by assay-based typing. The repertoires were released in a freely available public database intended as a resource for research on the immune response to SARS-CoV-2.

Overall study outcomes, separate from this receptor: The quantity of clinical and demographic metadata differed by source and by participant and was supplied without curation.

The collaborating institutions used their own protocols to collect whole blood in K2EDTA tubes. For TCRbeta analysis, collaborators shipped samples as frozen whole blood, isolated PBMCs, or DNA extracted from either of those sample types. TCRbeta CDR3 regions were amplified from genomic DNA by means of the immunoSEQ Assay, a bias-controlled multiplex PCR. For the original study's pipeline: The number of nucleated cells in each sample was estimated from the amplification of reference gene primers within the assay. To quantify the absolute abundance of each unique TCRbeta CDR3 rearrangement, sequence reads were collapsed and filtered. For each sample, productive Simpson clonality was calculated as the square root of Simpson's diversity index across productive rearrangements. As stored in TCRdb, this immuneACCESS dataset retains in-frame rearrangements with V and J assigned. A fraction of the clones does not appear; measured against another copy, unresolved V genes explain less than half of the discrepancy, and the remainder lacks a known reason. The V and J calls and clone size come from that table; D and trimming were worked out from the DNA. The sample table lists 140,000 to 150,000 clones, 87% of them with a count of one. Jointly, the top ten make up 0.9% to 0.95% of the sample.

The germline V gene encodes CDR1 SGDLS and CDR2 YYNGEE. The CDR3 contains 15 residues, cysteine and phenylalanine counted. Only the CDR3 part of the read is kept: 45 bases, read in frame from the first base. V and J are truncated by 3 bases and 7 bases respectively, leaving an intervening sequence of 14 bases. Rearrangement joined TRBV9 to TRBJ1-6, with TRBD1 tentatively as D gene (5 bases match). The sequenced sample consisted of peripheral blood. This TCR was sampled from a woman between 50 and 59 years old with acute or convalescent COVID-19. The CDR3 in this case is CASSATGFENSPLHF. The nucleotide sequence is given as TGTGCCAGCAGCGCAACAGGTTTTGAGAATTCACCCCTCCACTTT.